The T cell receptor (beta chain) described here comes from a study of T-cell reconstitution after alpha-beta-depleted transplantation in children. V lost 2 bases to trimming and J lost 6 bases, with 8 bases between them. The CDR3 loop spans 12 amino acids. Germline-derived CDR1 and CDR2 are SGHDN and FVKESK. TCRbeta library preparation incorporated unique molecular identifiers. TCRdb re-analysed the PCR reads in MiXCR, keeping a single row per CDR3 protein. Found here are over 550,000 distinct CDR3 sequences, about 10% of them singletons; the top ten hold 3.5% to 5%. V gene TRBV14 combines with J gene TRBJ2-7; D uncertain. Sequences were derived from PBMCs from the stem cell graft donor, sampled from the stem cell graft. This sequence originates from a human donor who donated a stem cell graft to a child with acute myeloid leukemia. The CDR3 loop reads CASSQYGPEQYF. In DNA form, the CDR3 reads TGTGCCAGCAGCCAATATGGGCCCGAGCAGTACTTC.